One sample yielded the 7 T cell receptor beta chains listed below, sequenced in a study of blood T cell repertoires in COVID-19. Profiled with immunoSEQ multiplex PCR; TCRdb holds only in-frame clones, not every one. This sample yields 150,000 to 200,000 clones, of which 79% are seen a single time; 19% belongs to the top ten. Specimen: PBMCs or T cells enriched from blood (not recorded which). These TCRs come from a woman in her 70s in a cohort exposed to, infected with or recovered from COVID-19 (not recorded which).

This chain uses TRBV6-5 with TRBJ1-6; TRBD1 agrees at 9 bases. The CDR3 is 16 residues long. The V gene's germline CDR1 is MNHEY and CDR2 SVGAGI. The V gene end was trimmed by 0 bases and the J gene end by 9 bases; junction bases not matched to a gene: 6. The CDR3 reads CASSYSTQGASSPLHF. The CDR3 nucleotides read TGTGCCAGCAGTTACTCCACACAGGGGGCGAGTTCACCCCTCCACTTT.

V gene TRBV12-3 or TRBV12-4 combines with J gene TRBJ1-2; a possible D gene is TRBD1 (6 bases). The V end was cut by 3 bases, the J end by 7 bases, with 12 bases between. The CDR3 totals 13 residues. The CDR3 DNA is TGTGCCAGCAGTTTCGTAGGACAGCGTGGCTACACCTTC. Its translation is CASSFVGQRGYTF.

This chain uses TRBV5-1 with TRBJ2-6; D uncertain. The CDR3 length is 15 residues. The V end was cut by 0 bases, the J end by 4 bases, with 8 bases between. Germline-derived CDR1 and CDR2 are SGHRS and YFSETQ. CDR3 coding DNA: TGCGCCAGCAGCTTGGCGAGAGTCGGGGCCAACGTCCTGACTTTC. The encoded protein is CASSLARVGANVLTF.

V gene TRBV5-6 combines with J gene TRBJ2-3; D is perhaps TRBD1 (6 bases). The length of the CDR3 is 15 residues. Germline V gene sequence: CDR1 SGHDT, CDR2 YYEEEE. V lost 3 bases, J lost 2 bases, and 13 bases lay in between. DNA for the CDR3: TGTGCCAGCAGCTGGCCCGGGACATTCACAGATACGCAGTATTTT. It yields the protein CASSWPGTFTDTQYF.

The chain has TRBV6-2 or TRBV6-3 and TRBJ2-7; 7 bases agree with TRBD2. V lost 5 bases to trimming and J lost 0 bases; unmatched junction nucleotides: 13. The CDR3 has 17 residues. CDR1 is MNHEY, CDR2 SVGEGT, per germline. The CDR3 here is CASSAGQYAGASYEQYF. CDR3 nucleotide sequence: TGTGCCAGCAGTGCCGGACAATACGCGGGAGCCTCCTACGAGCAGTACTTC.

The chain uses TRBV27 and TRBJ1-3, with TRBD1 as a possible D gene (5 bases). V lost 4 bases, J lost 4 bases, and 11 bases lay in between. The CDR3 length is 14 residues. Looked up from germline, CDR1 is MNHEY and CDR2 is SMNVEV (reference sequence). This CDR3 reads CASSSTRQGNTIYF. CDR3 bases: TGTGCCAGCAGTTCCACCAGACAGGGAAACACCATATATTTT.

The genes are TRBV11-2 and TRBJ2-2; possibly TRBD1 for D (6 bases). CDR1 SGHAT and CDR2 FQNNGV come from the germline V gene. The CDR3 spans 15 residues. V was cut by 3 bases and J by 1 base, with 9 bases left in between. The CDR3 sequence: CASSFRGGNTGELFF. In nucleotides, the CDR3 is TGTGCCAGCAGCTTCCGAGGGGGGAACACCGGGGAGCTGTTTTTT.